The TCR beta chain described here comes from a study of cytomegalovirus exposure and HLA in healthy donors. The study's findings and limits: HLA alleles were associated with 15,000 to 20,000 TCR beta sequences in a later analysis at 0.05 false discovery rate. In an earlier analysis, in approximately 630 donors, most V segments appeared productive either ~87% or ~30% of the time. Associated with cytomegalovirus, according to the listing, were 150 to 200 TCR beta chains.

The PCR ran on 60 Vbeta and 13 Jbeta primers. Sequencing used immunoSEQ multiplex PCR; TCRdb keeps in-frame clones, though not all of them. The data contain 160,000 or so clones, 84% of them seen just once; the ten biggest clones take up around 6%. The length of the CDR3 is 13 residues. V was pared by 8 bases and J by 0 bases, with 10 bases between. From germline, CDR1 is LGHNA and CDR2 YNFKEQ. On this clone: As yet, its antigen is unknown.

Sequences were obtained from PBMCs. The TCR comes from a man in his fifties or sixties in good health and CMV-seropositive. The chain carries TRBV4-2 and TRBJ1-1; tentative D call: TRBD1 (6 bases). CDR3 sequence: CASGNRVNTEAFF. DNA for the CDR3: TGTGCCAGCGGAAACAGGGTGAACACTGAAGCTTTCTTT.